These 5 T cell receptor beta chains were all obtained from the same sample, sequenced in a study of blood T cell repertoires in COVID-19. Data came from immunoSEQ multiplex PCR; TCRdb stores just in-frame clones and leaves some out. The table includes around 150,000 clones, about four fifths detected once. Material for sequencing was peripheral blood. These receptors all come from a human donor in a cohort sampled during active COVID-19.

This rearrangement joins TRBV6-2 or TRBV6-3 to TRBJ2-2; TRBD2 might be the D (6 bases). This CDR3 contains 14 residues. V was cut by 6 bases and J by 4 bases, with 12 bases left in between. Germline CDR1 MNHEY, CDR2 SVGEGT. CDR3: CASSDLGGTGELFF. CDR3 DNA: TGTGCCAGCAGCGACCTGGGAGGCACCGGGGAGCTGTTTTTT.

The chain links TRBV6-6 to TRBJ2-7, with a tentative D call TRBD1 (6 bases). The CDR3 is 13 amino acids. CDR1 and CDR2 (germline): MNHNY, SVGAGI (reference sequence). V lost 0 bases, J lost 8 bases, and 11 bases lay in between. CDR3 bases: TGTGCCAGCAGTTACTCGGGACAACCCAAGCAGTACTTC. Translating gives CASSYSGQPKQYF.

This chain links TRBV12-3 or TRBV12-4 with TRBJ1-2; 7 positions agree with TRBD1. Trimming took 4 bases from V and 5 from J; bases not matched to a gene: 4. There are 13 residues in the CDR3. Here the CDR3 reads CASSSQTGYGYTF. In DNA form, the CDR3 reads TGTGCCAGCAGTTCCCAGACAGGGTATGGCTACACCTTC.

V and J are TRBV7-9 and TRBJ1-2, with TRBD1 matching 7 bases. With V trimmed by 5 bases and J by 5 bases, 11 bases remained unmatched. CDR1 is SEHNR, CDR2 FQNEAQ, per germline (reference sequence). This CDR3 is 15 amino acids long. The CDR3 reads CASSLTGATLYGYTF. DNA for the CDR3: TGTGCCAGCAGCCTAACAGGGGCGACCTTATATGGCTACACCTTC.

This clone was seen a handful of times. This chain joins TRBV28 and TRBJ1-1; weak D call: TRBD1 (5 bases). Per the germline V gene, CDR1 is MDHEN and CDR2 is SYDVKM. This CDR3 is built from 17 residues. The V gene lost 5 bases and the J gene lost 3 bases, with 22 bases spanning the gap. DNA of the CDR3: TGTGCCAGCAGTCCCTCTATGACCCACAGGAAAGACACTGAAGCTTTCTTT. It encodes CASSPSMTHRKDTEAFF.